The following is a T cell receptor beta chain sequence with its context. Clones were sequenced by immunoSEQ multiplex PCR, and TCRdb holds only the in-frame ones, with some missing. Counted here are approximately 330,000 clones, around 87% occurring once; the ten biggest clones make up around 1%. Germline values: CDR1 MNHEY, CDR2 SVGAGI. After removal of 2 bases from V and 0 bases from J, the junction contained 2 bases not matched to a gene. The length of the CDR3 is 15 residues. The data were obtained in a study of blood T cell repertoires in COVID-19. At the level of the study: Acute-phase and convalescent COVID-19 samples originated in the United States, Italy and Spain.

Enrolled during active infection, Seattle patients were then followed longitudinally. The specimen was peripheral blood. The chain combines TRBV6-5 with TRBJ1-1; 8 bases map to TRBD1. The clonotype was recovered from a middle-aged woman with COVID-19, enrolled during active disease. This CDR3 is CASSYAGGVNTEAFF. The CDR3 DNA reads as TGTGCCAGCAGTTACGCAGGGGGCGTGAACACTGAAGCTTTCTTT.